This TCR beta chain was found in a study of post-analysis software for immune sequencing data. Across the study: Relapsing-remitting, secondary progressive and progressive-relapsing forms made up the multiple sclerosis disease courses. Study-level points and caveats: Strong co-clustering by F measure was seen for same-batch samples. With TRBV5-6, TRBV5-1 and TRBV20-1 included, five TRBV segments were more frequent in patients than in controls.

Concerning this clonotype: Its antigen is undetermined.

TCR beta cDNA libraries included unique molecular identifiers. Using its own MiXCR run on the PCR reads, TCRdb lists one record per CDR3 protein. The data show hundreds of thousands of distinct CDR3 sequences, approximately 57% seen once. CDR1 SGHAT and CDR2 FQNNGV come from the germline V gene. This CDR3 is built from 13 residues. Sequencing was carried out using blood. The receptor comes from a girl aged 5 to 17 with multiple sclerosis. The J gene is TRBJ2-5, the V gene TRBV11-2, with D possibly TRBD1 on 6 matching bases. The DNA end is a closer match to TRBJ2-7, so the J assignment may be wrong. CDR3 sequence reads: CASSLEGADEQYF. CDR3 DNA sequence: TGTGCCAGCAGCTTAGAGGGGGCCGACGAGCAGTACTTC.